These T cell receptor beta chains were read from a single sample in a study of beta chain features in type 1 diabetes. Method: immunoSEQ multiplex PCR; TCRdb's copy keeps in-frame clones and lacks some. The top ten hold 0.03% to 0.045% of the sample, which has hundreds of thousands of clones, 11% to 15% seen once. Sequencing was done on a sample of naive CD4+ T cells from blood. The origin of the receptors is a man between 18 and 29 years old with type 1 diabetes. Both conserved end residues are trimmed from each CDR3. Clone size is stated in some rows and not others, as once, few, many or a class when expanded.

clone_size: -; cdr3_length: 14; v_call: TRBV7-2; j_call: TRBJ2-1; cdr3_aa: ASSWRQGESYNEQF
clone_size: few; cdr3_length: 14; v_call: TRBV6-6; j_call: TRBJ1-1; cdr3_aa: ASSSREGPKDTEAF
clone_size: few; cdr3_length: 13; v_call: TRBV5-4; j_call: TRBJ2-1; cdr3_aa: ASSTGLADHNEQF
clone_size: few; cdr3_length: 11; v_call: TRBV4-2; j_call: TRBJ1-4; cdr3_aa: ASSQDYFEKLF
clone_size: few; cdr3_length: 12; v_call: TRBV7-2; j_call: TRBJ1-1; cdr3_aa: ASSFDRVTAEAF
clone_size: -; cdr3_length: 10; v_call: TRBV2; j_call: TRBJ2-7; cdr3_aa: ASSDSRYEQY
clone_size: -; cdr3_length: 11; v_call: TRBV2; j_call: TRBJ1-1; cdr3_aa: ASSEIGGTEAF
clone_size: -; cdr3_length: 12; v_call: TRBV6-1; j_call: TRBJ2-3; cdr3_aa: ASRGRAGTDTQY
clone_size: -; cdr3_length: 12; v_call: TRBV18; j_call: TRBJ2-7; cdr3_aa: ASATDPEGGEQY
clone_size: -; cdr3_length: 15; v_call: TRBV7-9; j_call: TRBJ2-3; cdr3_aa: ASSPASGGLYTDTQY
clone_size: -; cdr3_length: 12; v_call: TRBV15; j_call: TRBJ1-5; cdr3_aa: ATSRDMGTQPQH
clone_size: few; cdr3_length: 14; v_call: TRBV30; j_call: TRBJ1-4; cdr3_aa: AWSSLNRGSGEKLF
clone_size: -; cdr3_length: 13; v_call: TRBV30; j_call: TRBJ1-3; cdr3_aa: AWSVGQSSGNTIY
clone_size: -; cdr3_length: 9; v_call: TRBV28; j_call: TRBJ1-6; cdr3_aa: ASTSNSPLH
clone_size: few; cdr3_length: 14; v_call: TRBV28; j_call: TRBJ1-2; cdr3_aa: ASRRTGAPGGGGYT
clone_size: few; cdr3_length: 10; v_call: TRBV11-3; j_call: TRBJ2-5; cdr3_aa: ASSFTPGTQY
clone_size: -; cdr3_length: 12; v_call: TRBV6-5; j_call: TRBJ2-1; cdr3_aa: ASIPTGSSDEQF
clone_size: -; cdr3_length: 9; v_call: TRBV30; j_call: TRBJ2-5; cdr3_aa: AWTSEGTQY